This T cell receptor beta chain was profiled in a study of metastatic and nonmetastatic thyroid tumors. TCRdb ran MiXCR on the PCR reads. Seen here are around 41,000 clones, approximately 12% observed once, and the top ten hold 8% to 10%. Until they underwent thyroid surgery, no patient had received any treatment. In this sample, this clone turned up a few times. What it binds is unknown. Study results and limitations: Malignant thyroid tumors reportedly exceeded benign nodules significantly in TCR beta diversity, with the difference appearing in blood and tumor.

This CDR3 contains 17 residues. With 2 bases removed from V and 8 bases from J, the gap between germline ends came to 25 bases. The germline V gene encodes CDR1 SGHNT and CDR2 YYREEE (reference sequence). Sequenced material: blood. The rearrangement joins TRBV5-4 to TRBJ2-5; possibly TRBD2 for D (6 bases). The TCR was taken from a female donor with papillary thyroid cancer or a benign thyroid nodule (not recorded which). Some clones in this sample may be carry-over from other donors' samples. CDR3 in DNA: TGTGCCAGCAGCTTAAAAACCGATCAAGGGACTGGGGGTACCCAGTACTTC. This encodes CASSLKTDQGTGGTQYF.